The 24 T cell receptor beta chains below were found in one sample sequenced in a study of cytomegalovirus exposure and HLA in healthy donors. Amplification used 60 Vbeta primers and 13 Jbeta primers. Libraries were prepared by immunoSEQ multiplex PCR; TCRdb keeps only in-frame clonotypes and omits some of them. The table includes 110,000 to 150,000 clones, under 85% detected once. Sequencing input: PBMCs. The receptors originated from a man in his late teens or twenties in good health and CMV-seronegative.

The genes are TRBV2 and TRBJ2-7, with D possibly matching TRBD1 (6 bases). Germline V lookup: CDR1 SNHLY, CDR2 FYNNEI. V was pared by 3 bases and J by 5 bases, with 14 bases between. The CDR3 is made up of 14 amino acids. CDR3 in amino acids: CASSEGDRPNEQYF. CDR3 nucleotides: TGTGCCAGCAGTGAGGGTGACAGGCCCAACGAGCAGTACTTC.

This clone has a single count. V and J are TRBV6-6 and TRBJ2-3; D not certain. The CDR3 length is 13 residues. The V end was cut by 5 bases, the J end by 8 bases, with 14 bases between. CDR1 and CDR2 (germline): MNHNY, SVGAGI (reference sequence). The CDR3 region has the DNA TGTGCCAGCAGTCCGGAGTACCTGGGTACGCAGTATTTT. Translated, it gives CASSPEYLGTQYF.

This chain uses TRBV4-2 with TRBJ2-2, with TRBD1 matching 8 bases. The CDR3 is 17 amino acids. From germline, CDR1 is LGHNA and CDR2 YNFKEQ. Losses at the gene ends were 2 bases for V and 7 bases for J; bases not matched to a gene: 12. CDR3 in amino acids: CASSQSLQGARFGELFF. CDR3 bases: TGTGCCAGCAGCCAAAGCTTGCAGGGGGCGCGGTTCGGGGAGCTGTTTTTT.

V is TRBV19 and J is TRBJ1-3, with a possible D match to TRBD1 (6 bases). V was trimmed by 7 bases and J by 8 bases, leaving 18 bases between them. There are 14 residues in the CDR3. Germline CDR1 is LNHDA and CDR2 is SQIVND (reference sequence). DNA for the CDR3: TGTGCCAGTACCATTATCGGGGGGCGGCACACCATATATTTT. Translation: CASTIIGGRHTIYF. The full variable domain, rest sourced from reference TRBV19 and TRBJ1-3, is DGGITQSPKYLFRKEGQNVTLSCEQNLNHDAMYWYRQDPGQGLRLIYYSQIVNDFQKGDIAEGYSVSREKKESFPLTVTSAQKNPTAFYLCASTIIGGRHTIYFGEGSWLTVV.

The chain joins TRBV7-2 to TRBJ2-7; D is uncertain. The germline V gene encodes CDR1 SGHTA and CDR2 FQGNSA. The ends were cut back, 3 bases at V and 4 bases at J, with 7 bases in the middle. This CDR3 is built from 12 residues. The CDR3 is CASSLTDYEQYF. CDR3 DNA: TGTGCCAGCAGCTTGACTGATTACGAGCAGTACTTC.

The chain links TRBV2 to TRBJ1-5; D is unresolved. This CDR3 has 16 amino acids. Germline V gene lookup returns CDR1 SNHLY and CDR2 FYNNEI. V dropped 3 bases and J dropped 1 base, with 13 bases sitting between them. CDR3 protein: CASSDSWRVSNQPQHF. The DNA of the CDR3 is TGTGCCAGCAGTGATTCATGGCGGGTCAGCAATCAGCCCCAGCATTTT.

This clone was counted a single time. V is TRBV9 and J is TRBJ2-7; the match to TRBD2 covers 7 bases. Trimming cost V 0 bases and J 4 bases; bases outside gene matches: 10. Germline V gene sequence: CDR1 SGDLS, CDR2 YYNGEE. The CDR3 has 16 residues. The CDR3 DNA reads TGTGCCAGCAGCGTAGCTATCTCTAGCGGTTTGTACGAGCAGTACTTC. Protein: CASSVAISSGLYEQYF.

The chain recombines TRBV5-8 with TRBJ1-2; D is possibly TRBD1 (5 bases). CDR3 length: 15 residues. Germline V gene lookup returns CDR1 SGHTS and CDR2 YDEGEE. Trimming took 4 bases from V and 4 from J, leaving 17 bases between them. The CDR3 DNA follows: TGTGCCAGCAGCCCCATTTCTAGGGGATCCTATGGCTACACCTTC. Translation: CASSPISRGSYGYTF.

CDR3 sequence: CASRKGGTGDYGYTF. The CDR3 nucleotides read TGCGCCAGCAGAAAAGGAGGGACAGGGGATTATGGCTACACCTTC. The chain links TRBV5-1 to TRBJ1-2; TRBD1 matches at 10 bases. Losses at the gene ends were 5 bases for V and 5 bases for J; bases not matched to a gene: 9. The CDR3 length is 15 residues. CDR1 and CDR2 (germline): SGHRS, YFSETQ.

As to this clone: The germline gene is not matched at one end of the junction; a read error may be the cause. The DNA for the CDR3 is TGTGCCAGCAGTTTATTGCCCAAAAAGGACAGGTGCGAAGATTTCTTT. Residues: CASSLLPKKDRCEDFF. The gene calls are TRBV27 and TRBJ1-1; 7 bases are shared with TRBD1. CDR1 MNHEY and CDR2 SMNVEV come from the germline V gene (reference sequence). This CDR3 has 16 amino acids.

This chain joins TRBV14 and TRBJ2-3, with 8 nucleotides matching TRBD1. Trimming at V came to 4 bases and at J to 0 bases, leaving 3 bases not matched to a gene. Germline lookup yields CDR1 SGHDN and CDR2 FVKESK. The CDR3 is 15 residues long. The CDR3 DNA reads as TGTGCCAGCAGCCTAGACAGGGGAAGCACAGATACGCAGTATTTT. Protein sequence: CASSLDRGSTDTQYF.

J is TRBJ2-1 and V is TRBV5-8; 7 bases map to TRBD1. V shed 4 bases and J 2 bases; nucleotides not matched to a gene: 6. CDR3 size: 15 residues. In germline, CDR1 is SGHTS, CDR2 YDEGEE. The DNA for the CDR3 is TGTGCCAGCAGCCTCGGACAGGTGACCTACAATGAGCAGTTCTTC. This gives the protein CASSLGQVTYNEQFF.

V is TRBV5-1 and J is TRBJ2-1, with a tentative D call TRBD1 (5 bases). CDR1 and CDR2 from the germline V gene are SGHRS and YFSETQ. The CDR3 has 14 residues. V was cut by 0 bases and J by 6 bases, with 10 bases left in between. CDR3 bases: TGCGCCAGCAGCTTGGCGATTAGGGGCAATGAGCAGTTCTTC. The encoded protein is CASSLAIRGNEQFF.

This chain's CDR3 is CASSYSAGVSGNTIYF. The CDR3 DNA is TGTGCCAGCAGTTACTCGGCAGGGGTCTCTGGAAACACCATATATTTT. The rearrangement uses TRBV6-5 and TRBJ1-3; tentatively, D is TRBD1 (6 bases). Trimming pared 0 bases from V and 0 bases from J, leaving 9 bases between. The germline V gene encodes CDR1 MNHEY and CDR2 SVGAGI. The CDR3 totals 16 residues.

A single count supports this clone. CDR3 sequence: CAIRGGGLNSPLHF. Here the CDR3 DNA reads TGTGCCATCAGGGGAGGGGGATTGAATTCACCCCTCCACTTT. This chain connects TRBV10-3 to TRBJ1-6, with a weak D call TRBD1 (6 bases). Trimming stripped 6 bases from V and 7 bases from J, with 13 bases between. In germline, CDR1 is ENHRY, CDR2 SYGVKD. The CDR3 has 14 amino acids.

The sample holds one count of this clone. The chain couples TRBV15 to TRBJ1-2, with 8 bases aligning to TRBD1. The CDR3 is made up of 14 amino acids. V shed 1 base and J 5 bases; nucleotides not matched to a gene: 3. Germline-derived CDR1 and CDR2 are LNHNV and YYDKDF (reference sequence). CDR3 in amino acids: CATSRADRAYGYTF. CDR3 DNA sequence: TGTGCCACCAGCAGAGCGGACAGGGCTTATGGCTACACCTTC.

Only one count was recorded for this clone. V is TRBV5-4 and J is TRBJ2-5; D may be TRBD1 (6 bases). V lost 5 bases and J 1 base, leaving 12 bases between the germline ends. CDR3 length: 14 amino acids. Germline V gene lookup returns CDR1 SGHNT and CDR2 YYREEE (reference sequence). The CDR3 loop is CASRGAQTQETQYF. The CDR3 DNA sequence: TGTGCCAGCAGGGGGGCCCAGACCCAAGAGACCCAGTACTTC.

This chain joins TRBV7-6 and TRBJ2-5, with a tentative D call TRBD1 (5 bases). The CDR3 sequence is 15 residues long. Germline V CDR1 and CDR2: SGHVS, FNYEAQ. The V gene lost 6 bases and the J gene lost 2 bases, with 16 bases spanning the gap. CDR3 sequence reads: CASSYSLRGQETQYF. As DNA, the CDR3 is TGTGCCAGCAGTTACAGCTTAAGGGGTCAAGAGACCCAGTACTTC.

The chain combines TRBV7-9 with TRBJ1-5; 7 positions agree with TRBD1. This CDR3 spans 15 amino acids. Looked up from germline, CDR1 is SEHNR and CDR2 is FQNEAQ (reference sequence). V shed 1 base, J shed 5 bases, and the junction held 5 bases outside the gene matches. CDR3 in amino acids: CASSLVEGADQPQHF. The CDR3 DNA reads TGTGCCAGCAGCTTAGTGGAGGGGGCCGATCAGCCCCAGCATTTT.

The genes are TRBV30 and TRBJ1-2, with D maybe TRBD1 (6 bases). This CDR3 spans 13 amino acids. Germline values: CDR1 GTSNPN, CDR2 SVGIG (reference sequence). The V end lost 3 bases, the J end lost 8 bases, and 16 bases lay between the germline ends. CDR3 loop: CAWRSGARSGYTF. The CDR3 DNA sequence: TGTGCCTGGAGATCAGGGGCGCGGTCCGGCTACACCTTC. The whole variable domain, filled in from reference TRBV30 and TRBJ1-2, reads SQTIHQWPATLVQPVGSPLSLECTVEGTSNPNLYWYRQAAGRGLQLLFYSVGIGQISSEVPQNLSASRPQDRQFILSSKKLLLSDSGFYLCAWRSGARSGYTFGSGTRLTVV.

This chain uses TRBV5-6 with TRBJ2-2, with 7 bases lining up with TRBD1. Germline values: CDR1 SGHDT, CDR2 YYEEEE. This CDR3 comprises 16 residues. With 0 bases clipped from V and 1 base from J, the junction kept 3 bases outside the gene matches. CDR3 coding DNA: TGTGCCAGCAGCTTGGGGACAGGCGAGAACACCGGGGAGCTGTTTTTT. Residues: CASSLGTGENTGELFF.

In this sample, this clone turned up once. This rearrangement joins TRBV6-1 to TRBJ1-4, with D possibly matching TRBD1 (6 bases). The ends were cut back, 6 bases at V and 7 bases at J, with 18 bases in the middle. The germline gives CDR1 MNHNS, CDR2 SASEGT. The CDR3 runs to 15 residues. The CDR3 loop reads CASRGRGGSGEKLFF. The CDR3 bases are TGTGCCAGCAGGGGAAGGGGGGGCAGTGGTGAAAAACTGTTTTTT.

The J gene is TRBJ2-5, the V gene TRBV9; 8 nucleotides agree with TRBD1. CDR3 length: 15 amino acids. The germline CDR1 and CDR2 sequences are SGDLS and YYNGEE. V gave up 2 bases and J gave up 5 bases; unmatched junction bases: 8. The CDR3 region is CASSVGQGALETQYF. The CDR3 DNA reads TGTGCCAGCAGCGTCGGGCAGGGGGCTTTGGAGACCCAGTACTTC.

This clone has just a few counts. The J gene is TRBJ1-2, the V gene TRBV6-6; 8 nucleotides align to TRBD1. Trimming took 7 bases from V and 7 from J; bases not matched to a gene: 8. Germline V gene sequence: CDR1 MNHNY, CDR2 SVGAGI (reference sequence). The CDR3 has 13 residues. The CDR3 bases are TGTGCCAGCACAGGTGCAGGGGGCGGTGGCTACACCTTC. Translating gives CASTGAGGGGYTF.